The rows below give T cell receptor beta chains drawn from one sample of a study of CD8 T cells in Susac syndrome. From the immunoSEQ multiplex PCR reads, TCRdb called clonotypes with MiXCR, one entry per CDR3 protein. The sample yields 150,000 to 190,000 distinct CDR3 sequences, about 95% seen once. Sequencing input: CD8+ T cells from PBMCs. The receptors come from a human donor with multiple sclerosis. Both conserved end residues are trimmed from each CDR3.

J: TRBJ2-7; V: TRBV2; CDR3: ASSEALSGGSGEQY
J: TRBJ2-5; V: TRBV27; CDR3: ASGPSYQETQY
J: TRBJ1-1; V: TRBV7-8; CDR3: ASSLGTLNTEAF
J: TRBJ1-2; V: TRBV2; CDR3: ASSPGQGANGYT
J: TRBJ2-7; V: TRBV29-1; CDR3: SATRDYEQY
J: TRBJ1-1; V: TRBV2; CDR3: ASIEGGGEAF
J: TRBJ2-7; V: TRBV27; CDR3: ASSFLDRGEQY
J: TRBJ2-3; V: TRBV13; CDR3: ASSFLGDTDTQY
J: TRBJ1-2; V: TRBV3-1; CDR3: ASSQDEVYT
J: TRBJ2-2; V: TRBV2; CDR3: ASSPSIETNTGELF
J: TRBJ1-3; V: TRBV12-5; CDR3: ASGSRDLSGNTIY
J: TRBJ1-5; V: TRBV10-3; CDR3: AISEGSQPQH
J: TRBJ1-4; V: TRBV7-6; CDR3: ASSPLSRDELF
J: TRBJ1-1; V: TRBV30; CDR3: AWGDTYTEAF
J: TRBJ1-5; V: TRBV30; CDR3: AWSVEGYSNQPQH
J: TRBJ1-1; V: TRBV2; CDR3: ASSEGQGALNTEAF
J: TRBJ2-5; V: TRBV27; CDR3: ASSRPYSLETQY
J: TRBJ2-2; V: TRBV7-9; CDR3: ASSENRGTGELF
J: TRBJ1-2; V: TRBV27; CDR3: ASSSSTGRVGYT
J: TRBJ2-7; V: TRBV18; CDR3: ASSPGRGAYEQY
J: TRBJ2-7; V: TRBV29-1; CDR3: SFNSGEKDYEQY
J: TRBJ1-4; V: TRBV6-5; CDR3: ASRQGDEKLF
J: TRBJ1-1; V: TRBV30; CDR3: AWSASGFTMNTEAF
J: TRBJ1-6; V: TRBV30; CDR3: AWSEKKGISPLH
J: TRBJ2-5; V: TRBV12-3/TRBV12-4; CDR3: ASSLASGVLQETQY
J: TRBJ2-1; V: TRBV7-9; CDR3: ASSWGGGRDEQF